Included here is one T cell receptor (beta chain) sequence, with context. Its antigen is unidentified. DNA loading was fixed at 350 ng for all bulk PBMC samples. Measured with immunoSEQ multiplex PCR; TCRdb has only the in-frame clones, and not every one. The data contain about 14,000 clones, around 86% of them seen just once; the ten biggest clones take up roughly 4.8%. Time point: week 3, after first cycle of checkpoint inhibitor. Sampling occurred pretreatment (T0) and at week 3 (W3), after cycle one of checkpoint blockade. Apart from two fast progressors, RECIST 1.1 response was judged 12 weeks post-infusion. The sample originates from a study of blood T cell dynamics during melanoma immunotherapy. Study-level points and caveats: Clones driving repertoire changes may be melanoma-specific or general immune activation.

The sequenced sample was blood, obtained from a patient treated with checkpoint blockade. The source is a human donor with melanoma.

CDR3 region: CASSVTAAETGELFF. For the CDR3, the DNA is TGTGCCAGCAGCGTAACGGCAGCAGAGACCGGGGAGCTGTTTTTT. This chain links TRBV9 with TRBJ2-2; D is uncertain. Trimming cost V 1 base and J 5 bases, with 12 bases left between them. The germline gives CDR1 SGDLS, CDR2 YYNGEE. The CDR3 runs 15 residues.